Presented here are 9 T cell receptor beta chains from one specimen sequenced in a study of blood T cell repertoires in COVID-19. Clones were read by immunoSEQ multiplex PCR, and TCRdb kept only the in-frame ones, dropping some. Here the sample spans approximately 61,000 clones, 88% being singletons. Sequencing used peripheral blood. All receptors derive from a woman of 80 years or more with active COVID-19.

This chain links TRBV7-3 with TRBJ2-5; 7 nucleotides line up with TRBD2. Germline loops: CDR1 SGHTA, CDR2 FQGTGA. This CDR3 comprises 15 residues. The V and J ends lost 2 bases and 4 bases, in that order; junction bases with no gene match: 7. The CDR3 sequence is CASSLRSGGGETQYF. In nucleotides, the CDR3 is TGTGCCAGCAGCTTACGGTCTGGCGGGGGAGAGACCCAGTACTTC.

CDR3: CATHETSVPDTQYF. As DNA, the CDR3 is TGTGCCACTCACGAGACTAGTGTCCCAGATACGCAGTATTTT. This rearrangement joins TRBV6-5 to TRBJ2-3; TRBD2 might be the D (6 bases). The V gene's germline CDR1 is MNHEY and CDR2 SVGAGI. V dropped 10 bases and J dropped 4 bases, with 18 bases sitting between them. The CDR3 runs to 14 residues.

This chain links TRBV7-3 with TRBJ2-3; 12 bases align to TRBD2. The CDR3 is made up of 15 amino acids. J gave up 4 bases and V 5 bases, and 4 bases lay outside the gene matches. Germline CDR1 and CDR2: SGHTA and FQGTGA. The chain's CDR3 is CASSPLAGGPDTQYF. CDR3 nucleotide sequence: TGTGCCAGCAGCCCACTAGCGGGGGGACCAGATACGCAGTATTTT.

The rearrangement uses TRBV7-2 and TRBJ2-3, with 8 bases matching TRBD2. The germline V gene encodes CDR1 SGHTA and CDR2 FQGNSA. This CDR3 is 15 amino acids long. V was pared by 5 bases and J by 10 bases, with 14 bases of the junction left unmatched. The CDR3 coding sequence is TGTGCCAGCAGCAGTAGACTAGCGATGAGGGTTTCGCAGTATTTT. Translation gives CASSSRLAMRVSQYF.

Concerning this clone itself: This specimen includes other DNA sequences encoding the same CDR3. This rearrangement joins TRBV29-1 to TRBJ1-1; D perhaps matches TRBD1 (6 bases). The germline V gene has CDR1 SQVTM and CDR2 ANQGSEA. The CDR3 length is 11 residues. The V end lost 6 bases, the J end lost 1 base, and 6 bases lay between the germline ends. The CDR3 DNA sequence: TGCAGCGTGGGACAGAACACTGAAGCTTTCTTT. Protein: CSVGQNTEAFF.

V is TRBV5-4 and J is TRBJ1-6; 7 nucleotides match TRBD1. CDR1 is SGHNT, CDR2 YYREEE, per germline (reference sequence). With 0 bases clipped from V and 5 bases from J, the junction kept 8 bases outside the gene matches. CDR3 length: 17 amino acids. CDR3 amino acids: CASSLAGAGGNNSPLHF. CDR3 DNA sequence: TGTGCCAGCAGCTTGGCCGGCGCAGGGGGGAATAATTCACCCCTCCACTTT.

The chain has TRBV27 and TRBJ2-3; D perhaps matches TRBD2 (6 bases). Germline-derived CDR1 and CDR2 are MNHEY and SMNVEV (reference sequence). This CDR3 has 16 amino acids. Trimming cost V 4 bases and J 1 base, with 15 bases left between them. The CDR3 DNA reads TGTGCCAGCAGTTGGGGACTCCATCAACGCACAGATACGCAGTATTTT. Translation gives CASSWGLHQRTDTQYF.

CDR3 amino acids: CASSSGQGAESSEKLFF. DNA for the CDR3: TGCGCCAGCAGCTCGGGACAGGGGGCCGAGTCATCTGAAAAACTGTTTTTT. The V gene is TRBV5-1, the J gene TRBJ1-4; 12 bases align to TRBD1. The CDR3 spans 17 residues. The germline gives CDR1 SGHRS, CDR2 YFSETQ. After removal of 3 bases from V and 7 bases from J, the junction contained 10 bases not matched to a gene. Together with reference TRBV5-1 and TRBJ1-4, the CDR3 gives the full variable domain: KAGVTQTPRYLIKTRGQQVTLSCSPISGHRSVSWYQQTPGQGLQFLFEYFSETQRNKGNFPGRFSGRQFSNSRSEMNVSTLELGDSALYLCASSSGQGAESSEKLFFGSGTQLSVL.

V and J are TRBV10-3 and TRBJ2-7, with TRBD1 as a possible D gene (6 bases). The CDR3 spans 14 residues. Germline assignment: CDR1 ENHRY and CDR2 SYGVKD. Trimming pared 3 bases from V and 4 bases from J, leaving 13 bases between. In DNA, the CDR3 is TGTGCCATCAGTGACGGGCAGGGGTCATACGAGCAGTACTTC. Translation gives CAISDGQGSYEQYF.